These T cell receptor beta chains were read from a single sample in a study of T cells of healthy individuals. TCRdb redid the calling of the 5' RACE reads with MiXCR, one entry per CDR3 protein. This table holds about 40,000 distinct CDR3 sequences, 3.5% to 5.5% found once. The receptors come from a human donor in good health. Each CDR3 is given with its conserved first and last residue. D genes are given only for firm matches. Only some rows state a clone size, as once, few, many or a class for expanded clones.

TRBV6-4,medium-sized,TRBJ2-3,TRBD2,CASSVSGTDTQYF,TGTGCCAGCAGTGTTAGCGGGACAGATACGCAGTATTTT
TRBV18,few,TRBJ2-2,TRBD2,CASSPRLAGTTGELFF,TGTGCCAGCTCACCCCGACTAGCGGGAACCACCGGGGAGCTGTTTTTT
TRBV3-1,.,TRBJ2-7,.,CASSPLPGFIDEQYF,TGTGCCAGCAGCCCCCTCCCGGGGTTCATCGACGAGCAGTACTTC
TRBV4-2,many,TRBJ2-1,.,CASSQDGATSSYNEQFF,TGTGCCAGCAGCCAAGACGGGGCGACGAGCTCCTACAATGAGCAGTTCTTC
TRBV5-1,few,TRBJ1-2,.,CASSPGEGAYGYTF,TGCGCCAGCAGCCCAGGGGAGGGAGCCTATGGCTACACCTTC
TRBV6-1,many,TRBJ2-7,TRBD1,CASRTGTGISYEQYF,TGTGCCAGCAGGACCGGGACAGGGATTTCCTACGAGCAGTACTTC
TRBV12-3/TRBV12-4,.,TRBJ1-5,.,CASSSRGAGNEPQHF,TGTGCCAGCAGTTCAAGGGGGGCAGGCAATGAGCCCCAGCATTTT
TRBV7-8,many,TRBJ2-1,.,CASSSLRNEQFF,TGTGCCAGCAGCTCGCTTCGTAATGAGCAGTTCTTC
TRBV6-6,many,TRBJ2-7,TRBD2,CASAWGSGSYEQYF,TGTGCCAGCGCGTGGGGTAGCGGGTCGTACGAGCAGTACTTC
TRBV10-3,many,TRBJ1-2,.,CAISGGQGYGYTF,TGTGCCATCAGTGGAGGTCAGGGCTATGGCTACACCTTC
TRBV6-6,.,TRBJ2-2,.,CASSYSLMGHNTGELFF,TGTGCCAGCAGTTACTCACTTATGGGACACAACACCGGGGAGCTGTTTTTT
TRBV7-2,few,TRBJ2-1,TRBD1,CASSSRQGGPNEQFF,TGTGCCAGCAGCTCCCGACAGGGGGGACCCAATGAGCAGTTCTTC
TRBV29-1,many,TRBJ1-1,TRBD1,CSVEETRGPLRTEAFF,TGCAGCGTTGAAGAAACTAGGGGGCCCCTGCGGACTGAAGCTTTCTTT
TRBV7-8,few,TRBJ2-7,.,CASSWDRSYEQYF,TGTGCCAGCAGCTGGGACCGCTCCTACGAGCAGTACTTC
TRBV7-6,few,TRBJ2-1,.,CASSAPRGTNEQFF,TGTGCCAGCAGCGCTCCCAGGGGAACCAATGAGCAGTTCTTC
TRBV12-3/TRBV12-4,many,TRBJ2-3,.,CASSFRTDTQYF,TGTGCCAGCAGTTTCCGCACAGATACGCAGTATTTT
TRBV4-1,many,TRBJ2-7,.,CASSQLRTMSAHEQYF,TGCGCCAGCAGCCAACTCCGGACAATGTCGGCTCACGAGCAGTACTTC
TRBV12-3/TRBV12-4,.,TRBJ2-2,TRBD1,CASRPLGTGGNTGELFF,TGTGCCAGCCGACCCTTGGGGACAGGGGGCAACACCGGGGAGCTGTTTTTT
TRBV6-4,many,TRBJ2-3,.,CASSDTSGVATDTQYF,TGTGCCAGCAGTGACACCTCAGGGGTAGCCACAGATACGCAGTATTTT
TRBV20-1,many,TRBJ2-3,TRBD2,CSARESPAGGRTQYF,TGCAGTGCTAGAGAGTCCCCAGCGGGGGGACGGACGCAGTATTTT
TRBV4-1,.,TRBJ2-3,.,CASSQEPPGATDTQYF,TGCGCCAGCAGCCAAGAACCCCCGGGAGCTACAGATACGCAGTATTTT
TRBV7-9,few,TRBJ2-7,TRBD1,CASSLTGGASYEQYF,TGTGCCAGCAGCCTGACAGGGGGTGCCTCCTACGAGCAGTACTTC
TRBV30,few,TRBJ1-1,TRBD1,CAWRGVGTGSDTEAFF,TGTGCCTGGAGAGGGGTCGGGACAGGGTCAGACACTGAAGCTTTCTTT
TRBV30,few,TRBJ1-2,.,CASNHPTVYTF,TGTGCCTCCAACCATCCGACCGTGTACACCTTC